Listed below are T cell receptor beta chains from one sample, sequenced in a study of blood T cell repertoires in COVID-19. Assay used: immunoSEQ multiplex PCR; TCRdb lists only in-frame clones, some missing. The sample carries hundreds of thousands of clones, 86% recorded once. Source material: peripheral blood. The receptors shown here come from an older man with acute or convalescent COVID-19. CDR3s include the opening cysteine and the closing phenylalanine or tryptophan. A D gene is named only where the DNA matches it firmly. Clone size is shown for a subset of rows, as once, few, many or a class of expanded clone.

size: NA; V: TRBV6-5; J: TRBJ2-1; D: TRBD1; DNA: TGTGCCAGCAGTCCGGACAGGGGGCCCTACAATGAGCAGTTCTTC; CDR3: CASSPDRGPYNEQFF
size: once; V: TRBV5-4; J: TRBJ1-3; D: NA; DNA: TGTGCCAGCAGCTTGGATCCGGGTTGGGAGAAAAGAAACACCATATATTTT; CDR3: CASSLDPGWEKRNTIYF
size: NA; V: TRBV30; J: TRBJ2-7; D: NA; DNA: TGTGCCTGGAGTGCTTATCGGAGCTCCTACGAGCAGTACTTC; CDR3: CAWSAYRSSYEQYF
size: NA; V: TRBV15; J: TRBJ1-5; D: NA; DNA: TGTGCCACCAGCAGAGCAGGGGCTGTGAGGCAGCCCCAGCATTTT; CDR3: CATSRAGAVRQPQHF
size: NA; V: TRBV18; J: TRBJ2-5; D: NA; DNA: TGTGCCAGCTCACCACGAAAGGGGATGAAGACCCAGTACTTC; CDR3: CASSPRKGMKTQYF
size: NA; V: TRBV29-1; J: TRBJ2-3; D: TRBD2; DNA: TGCAGCGTTGCGGGACTATCGAAGCCAGATACGCAGTATTTT; CDR3: CSVAGLSKPDTQYF
size: NA; V: TRBV2; J: TRBJ2-1; D: TRBD2; DNA: TGTGCCAGCAGGACTCATAGCGGGAGGGCCCGGTATGAGCAGTTCTTC; CDR3: CASRTHSGRARYEQFF
size: NA; V: TRBV3-1/TRBV3-2; J: TRBJ1-5; D: NA; DNA: TGTGCCAGCAGCCAAGATACGGGGTCGGGCAATCAGCCCCAGCATTTT; CDR3: CASSQDTGSGNQPQHF
size: NA; V: TRBV29-1; J: TRBJ2-2; D: NA; DNA: TGCAGCGTTCGTCAGACGAACACCGGGGAGCTGTTTTTT; CDR3: CSVRQTNTGELFF
size: NA; V: TRBV6-1; J: TRBJ2-7; D: NA; DNA: TGTGCCAGCAGTGAAATTCGGTCCTATTCCTACGAGCAGTACTTC; CDR3: CASSEIRSYSYEQYF
size: NA; V: TRBV4-1; J: TRBJ2-7; D: NA; DNA: TGCGCCAGCAGCCAGGCGGGGGCCGCCTACGAGCAGTACTTC; CDR3: CASSQAGAAYEQYF
size: NA; V: TRBV9; J: TRBJ2-2; D: TRBD1; DNA: TGTGCCAGCAGCGCCGTCCCCGGACAGGGGGGAACCGGGGAGCTGTTTTTT; CDR3: CASSAVPGQGGTGELFF
size: NA; V: TRBV2; J: TRBJ1-1; D: TRBD1; DNA: TGTGCCAGCAGTTTAATACAGGGGACGAACACTGAAGCTTTCTTT; CDR3: CASSLIQGTNTEAFF
size: NA; V: TRBV24-1; J: TRBJ1-2; D: TRBD1; DNA: TGTGCCACCAGTGATTTACAGGGGGGCTACACCTTC; CDR3: CATSDLQGGYTF
size: once; V: TRBV7-8; J: TRBJ2-7; D: NA; DNA: TGTGCCAGCAGCTTACAGGCCGCCGTTGGGCAGTACTTC; CDR3: CASSLQAAVGQYF
size: once; V: TRBV27; J: TRBJ2-1; D: TRBD2; DNA: TGTGCCAGCAGTTTATCGAGAGCGGGAGGAAACAATGAGCAGTTCTTC; CDR3: CASSLSRAGGNNEQFF
size: NA; V: TRBV12-3/TRBV12-4; J: TRBJ2-7; D: NA; DNA: TGTGCCAGCAACTACCGGGGAGGGGGTGAGCAGTACTTC; CDR3: CASNYRGGGEQYF
size: once; V: TRBV7-2; J: TRBJ1-6; D: NA; DNA: TGTGCCAGCAGCTTAGCGGGGAGCTCACCCCTCCACTTT; CDR3: CASSLAGSSPLHF
size: NA; V: TRBV9; J: TRBJ2-5; D: TRBD2; DNA: TGTGCCAGCAGCGTAGAAGGACTAGCGGGGCAAGAGACCCAGTACTTC; CDR3: CASSVEGLAGQETQYF
size: NA; V: TRBV10-1; J: TRBJ1-5; D: NA; DNA: TGCGCCAGCAGTGAGACAGGGAACCAGCCCCAGCATTTT; CDR3: CASSETGNQPQHF
size: few; V: TRBV2; J: TRBJ2-6; D: NA; DNA: TGTGCCAGCAGTGAGGACAACTCTGGGGCCAACGTCCTGACTTTC; CDR3: CASSEDNSGANVLTF
size: NA; V: TRBV19; J: TRBJ1-2; D: NA; DNA: TGTGCCAGTAGTGGAGACACGGGAACCTATGGCTACACCTTC; CDR3: CASSGDTGTYGYTF
size: NA; V: TRBV2; J: TRBJ2-7; D: NA; DNA: TGTGCCAGCAGTCCACAGAACATCTACGAGCAGTACTTC; CDR3: CASSPQNIYEQYF
size: NA; V: TRBV19; J: TRBJ1-5; D: TRBD1; DNA: TGTGCCAGTAGCAGTAGACAGGGGAGGTTTGTGGCCCAGCATTTT; CDR3: CASSSRQGRFVAQHF
size: NA; V: TRBV6-4; J: TRBJ1-3; D: TRBD1; DNA: TGTGCCAGCAGTGACAACACGTGGGACAGGATAGAGGGTCACTCTGGAAACACCATATATTTT; CDR3: CASSDNTWDRIEGHSGNTIYF
size: NA; V: TRBV19; J: TRBJ1-1; D: TRBD1; DNA: TGTGCCAGTAGTAGGGGGACAGGGGTCACTGAAGCTTTCTTT; CDR3: CASSRGTGVTEAFF
size: NA; V: TRBV11-2; J: TRBJ1-4; D: NA; DNA: TGTGCCAGCAGCTTAGGTGGTTTAGATGAAAAACTGTTTTTT; CDR3: CASSLGGLDEKLFF
size: NA; V: TRBV6-1; J: TRBJ2-2; D: NA; DNA: TGTGCCAGCAGTGAAACTAGTGGGGAGCTGTTTTTT; CDR3: CASSETSGELFF
size: NA; V: TRBV6-5; J: TRBJ2-2; D: NA; DNA: TGTGCCAGCAGTACAGTCGGGGAGCTGTTTTTT; CDR3: CASSTVGELFF
size: NA; V: TRBV4-2; J: TRBJ1-4; D: TRBD1; DNA: TGTGCCAGCAGCCAAGCCCAGGGGACAGGGAATGAAAAACTGTTTTTT; CDR3: CASSQAQGTGNEKLFF
size: NA; V: TRBV4-1; J: TRBJ2-7; D: TRBD2; DNA: TGCGCCAGCAGCCAAGACCGGCGGGAGCGCTACGAGCAGTACTTC; CDR3: CASSQDRRERYEQYF
size: NA; V: TRBV19; J: TRBJ2-2; D: TRBD1; DNA: TGTGCCAGTAGCGGAGGACAGGGATCGAACACCGGGGAGCTGTTTTTT; CDR3: CASSGGQGSNTGELFF
size: few; V: TRBV19; J: TRBJ1-5; D: NA; DNA: TGTGCCAGTAGTATCCGGGTCTGGAGCAATCAGCCCCAGCATTTT; CDR3: CASSIRVWSNQPQHF
size: NA; V: TRBV5-1; J: TRBJ1-1; D: NA; DNA: TGCGCCAGCAGCTTGGGGTGGCAGGGGAGTACTGAAGCTTTCTTT; CDR3: CASSLGWQGSTEAFF
size: NA; V: TRBV2; J: TRBJ2-5; D: NA; DNA: TGTGCCAGCAGTGAACAAGGGTCCCGGAGGGGGACCCAGTACTTC; CDR3: CASSEQGSRRGTQYF
size: many; V: TRBV7-8; J: TRBJ1-6; D: NA; DNA: TGTGCCAGCAGCTACCGGGACGGGAGCTCCTATAATTCACCCCTCCACTTT; CDR3: CASSYRDGSSYNSPLHF
size: many; V: TRBV7-9; J: TRBJ1-4; D: TRBD1; DNA: TGTGCCAGCAGCTCGGGACAGGGAAATGAAAAACTGTTTTTT; CDR3: CASSSGQGNEKLFF
size: NA; V: TRBV7-3; J: TRBJ2-7; D: NA; DNA: TGTGCCAGCAGCTTCCAGGCAGGGTCCTACGAGCAGTACTTC; CDR3: CASSFQAGSYEQYF
size: NA; V: TRBV19; J: TRBJ1-3; D: NA; DNA: TGTGCCAGTAGTATAGGGACAGCCGGAGACACCATATATTTT; CDR3: CASSIGTAGDTIYF
size: NA; V: TRBV3-1/TRBV3-2; J: TRBJ2-6; D: NA; DNA: TGTGCCAGCAGCCAAGTAAGGTTAGCAGTCTCTGGGGCCAACGTCCTGACTTTC; CDR3: CASSQVRLAVSGANVLTF
size: NA; V: TRBV19; J: TRBJ1-1; D: NA; DNA: TGTGCCAGTAGTATCGGGTCTGGTGAGACTGAAGCTTTCTTT; CDR3: CASSIGSGETEAFF
size: NA; V: TRBV28; J: TRBJ1-3; D: NA; DNA: TGTGCCAGCAGTTTATCAGGTTACTCTGGAAACACCATATATTTT; CDR3: CASSLSGYSGNTIYF
size: NA; V: TRBV18; J: TRBJ1-2; D: TRBD1; DNA: TGTGCCAGCTCACGGACAGGGAAGTTAATTGACTATGGCTACACCTTC; CDR3: CASSRTGKLIDYGYTF
size: NA; V: TRBV6-6; J: TRBJ2-3; D: TRBD2; DNA: TGTGCCAGCAGTCGAACTTATGGACTAGCGGGAGGGAGGCGCACAGATACGCAGTATTTT; CDR3: CASSRTYGLAGGRRTDTQYF
size: NA; V: TRBV4-3; J: TRBJ2-3; D: TRBD2; DNA: TGCGCCAGCAGCCATGCTTGGGGGACTAGTCCCACAGATACGCAGTATTTT; CDR3: CASSHAWGTSPTDTQYF
size: NA; V: TRBV9; J: TRBJ1-5; D: NA; DNA: TGTGCCAGCAGCGTCCGCGGCACAGGGAGTTATACCAATCAGCCCCAGCATTTT; CDR3: CASSVRGTGSYTNQPQHF
size: NA; V: TRBV6-5; J: TRBJ2-6; D: NA; DNA: TGTGCCAGCAGTTTTAGGAGAAACTCTGGGGCCAACGTCCTGACTTTC; CDR3: CASSFRRNSGANVLTF
size: NA; V: TRBV18; J: TRBJ1-5; D: NA; DNA: TGTGCCAGCCGTAAGCCGGGGTCCAATCAGCCCCAGCATTTT; CDR3: CASRKPGSNQPQHF
size: NA; V: TRBV15; J: TRBJ1-5; D: NA; DNA: TGTGCCACCAGCAGAGATCTTTCGGGGAATTCTCAGCCCCAGCATTTT; CDR3: CATSRDLSGNSQPQHF
size: NA; V: TRBV18; J: TRBJ2-7; D: TRBD2; DNA: TGTGCCAGCTCATTCGCACTAGCGGACGAGCAGTACTTC; CDR3: CASSFALADEQYF
size: NA; V: TRBV28; J: TRBJ1-1; D: TRBD1; DNA: TGTGCCAGCAGTTTATCGATCGCCGGGACAGGGAACACTGAAGCTTTCTTT; CDR3: CASSLSIAGTGNTEAFF
size: NA; V: TRBV18; J: TRBJ1-6; D: NA; DNA: TGTGCCAGCTCACCGTCACAGAGAAATAATTCACCCCTCCACTTT; CDR3: CASSPSQRNNSPLHF